The 27 T cell receptor beta chains given below trace back to one sample, sequenced in a study of T-cell memory formation after mild COVID-19. TCRdb reprocessed the 5' RACE reads via MiXCR and lists one record per CDR3 protein. The profile shows 250,000 to 350,000 distinct CDR3 sequences, roughly a fifth of them singletons. Source material: PBMCs or a T cell subset sorted from them (not recorded which). All receptors come from a man aged 18 to 29 who had mild COVID-19 (a few samples of this study predate the infection). Cell type and time point are not known.

V gene TRBV12-3 or TRBV12-4 combines with J gene TRBJ2-1; the match to TRBD2 covers 12 bases. Unmatched junction bases numbered 3, after V lost 4 bases and J lost 8 bases. CDR3 size: 14 residues. The CDR3 here is CASSSTSGGDEQFF. CDR3 nucleotides: TGTGCCAGCAGTTCGACTAGCGGGGGTGATGAGCAGTTCTTC.

The chain recombines TRBV5-6 with TRBJ1-1; 8 bases line up with TRBD1. The V gene's germline CDR1 is SGHDT and CDR2 YYEEEE. V was clipped by 3 bases and J by 3 bases; unmatched bases: 13. The CDR3 runs to 17 residues. CDR3 protein: CASSSADRGIWDTEAFF. In DNA form, the CDR3 reads TGTGCCAGCAGCTCAGCAGACAGGGGAATTTGGGACACTGAAGCTTTCTTT.

The gene calls are TRBV11-2 and TRBJ1-2, with unresolved D. The V gene lost 5 bases and the J gene lost 3 bases, with 10 bases spanning the gap. CDR3 size: 13 residues. Germline CDR1 reads SGHAT; CDR2 reads FQNNGV. The DNA for the CDR3 is TGTGCCAGCAGCCAAGACCCCGACTATGGCTACACCTTC. Residues: CASSQDPDYGYTF. The full variable domain, with the rest looked up from reference TRBV11-2 and TRBJ1-2, is EAGVAQSPRYKIIEKRQSVAFWCNPISGHATLYWYQQILGQGPKLLIQFQNNGVVDDSQLPKDRFSAERLKGVDSTLKIQPAKLEDSAVYLCASSQDPDYGYTFGSGTRLTVV.

This clonotype was picked up a small number of times. The genes are TRBV20-1 and TRBJ2-3; TRBD1 might be the D (5 bases). The germline gives CDR1 DFQATT, CDR2 SNEGSKA (reference sequence). V was clipped by 0 bases and J by 6 bases, with 19 bases between them. This CDR3 region has 16 residues. The CDR3 protein is CSARDQAGLEVDTQYF. CDR3 bases: TGCAGTGCTAGAGATCAGGCAGGGTTGGAAGTGGATACGCAGTATTTT.

In its sample, this clonotype was seen many times. V and J are TRBV7-9 and TRBJ1-2, with no clear D. V was cut by 4 bases and J by 3 bases, with 9 bases left in between. The CDR3 loop spans 13 amino acids. CDR1 SEHNR and CDR2 FQNEAQ come from the germline V gene (reference sequence). Here the CDR3 DNA reads TGTGCCAGCAGCTCCGCAGGCTACTATGGCTACACCTTC. As protein: CASSSAGYYGYTF.

CDR3 in DNA: TGTGCCAGCAGCTCCCACGGGACAGGGGGAACTGAAGCTTTCTTT. Translated: CASSSHGTGGTEAFF. V usage is TRBV7-3 and J usage is TRBJ1-1; TRBD1 aligns across 11 bases. The CDR3 runs 15 residues. Unmatched junction bases numbered 6, after V lost 4 bases and J lost 5 bases. Germline loops: CDR1 SGHTA, CDR2 FQGTGA.

This clonotype was picked up a small number of times. The gene calls are TRBV10-3 and TRBJ2-2; 9 bases align to TRBD1. CDR1 ENHRY and CDR2 SYGVKD come from the germline V gene. With V trimmed by 11 bases and J by 6 bases, 10 bases remained unmatched. The CDR3 sequence is 14 residues long. CDR3 DNA sequence: TGTGCCGCCTGGGGGGGACAGGGACCCGGGGAGCTGTTTTTT. Translation: CAAWGGQGPGELFF.

The chain uses TRBV11-2 and TRBJ2-3, with 8 bases matching TRBD1. This CDR3 comprises 16 residues. Losses at the gene ends were 5 bases for V and 0 bases for J; bases not matched to a gene: 7. CDR1 is SGHAT and CDR2 is FQNNGV in the germline V gene. The CDR3 is CASSPRGLGSTDTQYF. CDR3 DNA: TGTGCCAGCAGCCCCAGGGGGCTAGGGAGCACAGATACGCAGTATTTT.

This clonotype turned up a few times. The gene calls are TRBV4-1 and TRBJ1-2; 8 positions agree with TRBD1. V dropped 7 bases and J dropped 3; count of bases not matched to a gene: 1. The CDR3 contains 12 residues. The germline V gene has CDR1 MGHRA and CDR2 YSYEKL. The CDR3 loop is CASMTGDYGYTF. The DNA of the CDR3 is TGCGCCAGCATGACAGGGGACTATGGCTACACCTTC.

This clonotype was counted a few times. The chain combines TRBV4-3 with TRBJ1-1; TRBD1 might be the D (5 bases). V dropped 0 bases and J dropped 0 bases, with 17 bases sitting between them. This CDR3 is built from 18 residues. Germline values: CDR1 LGHNA, CDR2 YSLEER. This CDR3 is CASSQDRGGSRVNTEAFF. CDR3 nucleotide sequence: TGCGCCAGCAGCCAAGATCGTGGCGGGTCCAGGGTGAACACTGAAGCTTTCTTT.

The chain employs TRBV20-1 and TRBJ2-1; D is perhaps TRBD1 or TRBD2 (5 bases each). Germline V lookup: CDR1 DFQATT, CDR2 SNEGSKA (reference sequence). CDR3 size: 15 residues. The germline V and J ends were trimmed by 1 base and 9 bases, with 19 bases remaining between them. The CDR3, as DNA: TGCAGTGCTAGAGTGTCGGGACGTGGGGACCGTGAGCAGTTCTTC. Translated: CSARVSGRGDREQFF.

This clonotype has only a few counts. The rearrangement joins TRBV9 to TRBJ2-1, with D hard to call. The CDR3 length is 13 residues. CDR1 and CDR2 (germline): SGDLS, YYNGEE. The ends were cut back, 2 bases at V and 5 bases at J, with 8 bases in the middle. The CDR3 DNA reads TGTGCCAGCAGCGTGCCGGGCAACAATGAGCAGTTCTTC. It codes for CASSVPGNNEQFF.

The chain combines TRBV6-2 or TRBV6-3 with TRBJ2-1; 12 nucleotides match TRBD2. V shed 1 base, J shed 4 bases, and the junction held 5 bases outside the gene matches. The CDR3 contains 17 residues. Germline assignment: CDR1 MNHEY and CDR2 SVGEGT. CDR3 DNA: TGTGCCAGCAGTTACTTTCCTAGCGGGGGGGTATACAATGAGCAGTTCTTC. Its translation is CASSYFPSGGVYNEQFF.

This chain connects TRBV4-1 to TRBJ1-4; no definite D call. Germline CDR1 MGHRA, CDR2 YSYEKL. The CDR3 has 15 amino acids. V was trimmed by 4 bases and J by 3 bases, leaving 12 bases between them. Written as DNA, the CDR3 is TGCGCCAGCAGCCCTCGACTTGTGGCTAATGAAAAACTGTTTTTT. This encodes CASSPRLVANEKLFF.

V and J are TRBV4-3 and TRBJ1-1, with 11 bases that match TRBD1. There are 15 residues in the CDR3. Germline values: CDR1 LGHNA, CDR2 YSLEER. Unmatched junction bases numbered 2, after V lost 3 bases and J lost 2 bases. The chain's CDR3 is CASSHRTGGNTEAFF. Here the CDR3 DNA reads TGCGCCAGCAGCCACCGGACAGGGGGCAACACTGAAGCTTTCTTT.

This chain joins TRBV5-1 and TRBJ2-5; TRBD2 agrees at 9 bases. Germline values: CDR1 SGHRS, CDR2 YFSETQ. J gave up 4 bases and V 3 bases, and 13 bases lay outside the gene matches. The CDR3 extends over 17 amino acids. The CDR3 loop reads CASSYPTAAGGRETQYF. The CDR3 bases are TGCGCCAGCAGCTACCCTACAGCCGCGGGGGGGCGAGAGACCCAGTACTTC.

There are a few counts of this clonotype. V and J are TRBV6-2 or TRBV6-3 and TRBJ2-1; D may correspond to TRBD1 or TRBD2 (6 bases each). CDR3 size: 14 residues. The germline V and J ends were trimmed by 6 bases and 6 bases, with 15 bases remaining between them. Germline CDR1 MNHEY, CDR2 SVGEGT. The CDR3 sequence is CASSLGGRFNEQFF. CDR3 bases: TGTGCCAGCAGCCTTGGGGGGCGTTTCAATGAGCAGTTCTTC.

The chain couples TRBV11-2 to TRBJ2-1; 7 bases map to TRBD1. Germline values: CDR1 SGHAT, CDR2 FQNNGV. J lost 11 bases, V lost 5 bases, and 12 bases had no gene match. The length of the CDR3 is 14 residues. CDR3 bases: TGTGCCAGCAGCCGACCGGGACAGCGAAGTAAGCAGTTCTTC. The encoded protein is CASSRPGQRSKQFF.

The chain is built from TRBV5-6 and TRBJ2-3; 7 bases are shared with TRBD2. The V gene's germline CDR1 is SGHDT and CDR2 YYEEEE. The CDR3 covers 15 residues. V dropped 1 base and J dropped 4; count of bases not matched to a gene: 6. CDR3 nucleotides: TGTGCCAGCAGCTTGTCGTGGGGGGGTTCAGATACGCAGTATTTT. Amino acids: CASSLSWGGSDTQYF.

V and J are TRBV18 and TRBJ1-2; TRBD1 aligns across 7 bases. Germline V gene sequence: CDR1 KGHSH, CDR2 LQKENI. V trimming: 2 bases; J trimming: 7 bases; junction bases outside the gene matches: 13. The CDR3 loop spans 16 amino acids. The DNA of the CDR3 is TGTGCCAGCTCACCAGGGGAGGGGGCCTTACTCGGTGGCTACACCTTC. This translates into CASSPGEGALLGGYTF.

This clonotype has just a few counts. V and J are TRBV27 and TRBJ2-1, with D possibly TRBD2 on 6 matching bases. Trimming left V 5 bases short and J 0 bases short, with 14 bases between. Germline V gene data show CDR1 as MNHEY and CDR2 as SMNVEV (reference sequence). CDR3 length equals 16 residues. CDR3 sequence reads: CASSGARRGSYNEQFF. The DNA of the CDR3 is TGTGCCAGCAGTGGGGCCCGGCGGGGCTCCTACAATGAGCAGTTCTTC.

The CDR3 sequence: CASSPPGTGDGYTF. CDR3 bases: TGTGCCAGCAGTCCCCCCGGGACAGGGGACGGCTACACCTTC. The gene calls are TRBV25-1 and TRBJ1-2; 10 bases line up with TRBD1. V shed 5 bases, J shed 8 bases, and the junction held 8 bases outside the gene matches. The CDR3 has 14 amino acids. Looked up from germline, CDR1 is MGHDK and CDR2 is SYGVNS.

This clonotype has a handful of counts. The J gene is TRBJ2-7, the V gene TRBV6-2 or TRBV6-3; 8 positions agree with TRBD1. This CDR3 has 14 amino acids. The trim removed 2 bases at V and 6 bases at J, leaving 6 bases unmatched. Per the germline V gene, CDR1 is MNHEY and CDR2 is SVGEGT. CDR3 sequence: CASSYPGGRAEQYV. The CDR3, as DNA: TGTGCCAGCAGTTACCCAGGGGGCCGGGCCGAGCAGTACGTC.

The J gene is TRBJ1-2, the V gene TRBV4-1; D gene ambiguous. The V end was cut by 0 bases, the J end by 4 bases, with 15 bases between. This CDR3 region has 16 residues. CDR1 is MGHRA, CDR2 YSYEKL, per germline. CDR3 protein: CASSQDRVGVGYGYTF. CDR3 nucleotides: TGCGCCAGCAGCCAAGATCGGGTAGGAGTTGGCTATGGCTACACCTTC.

This clonotype came up a few times. The gene calls are TRBV11-3 and TRBJ2-3; the D gene is possibly TRBD1 (6 bases). Looked up from germline, CDR1 is SGHNT and CDR2 is YENEEA. This CDR3 spans 12 amino acids. Trimming shortened V by 5 bases and J by 8 bases, and 11 bases separated the two germline ends. The CDR3 DNA follows: TGTGCCAGCAGCCCACAACAGGGTACGCAGTATTTT. Its translation: CASSPQQGTQYF.

This clonotype was detected many times. This chain joins TRBV5-1 and TRBJ2-5, with 13 bases aligning to TRBD2. Losses at the gene ends were 4 bases for V and 1 base for J; bases not matched to a gene: 4. The germline V gene encodes CDR1 SGHRS and CDR2 YFSETQ. CDR3 size: 16 residues. This CDR3 is CASSPGTSGAQETQYF. DNA of the CDR3: TGCGCCAGCAGCCCCGGGACTAGCGGGGCCCAAGAGACCCAGTACTTC.

The chain combines TRBV11-2 with TRBJ1-3, with D possibly being TRBD1 (6 bases). The CDR3 covers 17 residues. The germline V gene encodes CDR1 SGHAT and CDR2 FQNNGV. Trimming took 1 base from V and 4 from J, leaving 17 bases between them. CDR3 amino acids: CASSLVPGGAEGNTIYF. In nucleotides, the CDR3 is TGTGCCAGCAGCTTAGTTCCGGGGGGCGCGGAAGGAAACACCATATATTTT.